A single sample is the source of the 27 T cell receptor beta chains below, sequenced in a study of PD-1 blockade in classical Hodgkin lymphoma. Method: immunoSEQ multiplex PCR; TCRdb's copy keeps in-frame clones and lacks some. Of 12,000 or so clones listed, around 83% are singletons. With no exception, relapse followed autologous stem cell transplantation in all patients, and brentuximab vedotin exposure varied. The input for sequencing was peripheral blood mononuclear cells (PBMCs), taken at baseline. The receptors shown here come from a human donor with classical Hodgkin lymphoma.

The V call is TRBV19, the J call TRBJ1-2; D uncertain. Trimming took off 3 bases at V and 8 bases at J, with 16 bases between the two ends. This CDR3 is 14 amino acids long. Germline V gives CDR1 LNHDA, CDR2 SQIVND (reference sequence). CDR3 sequence reads: CASSIILSQGGYTF. DNA of the CDR3: TGTGCCAGTAGTATTATTCTGTCCCAAGGAGGCTACACCTTC.

This clone was recorded only once. The V and J genes are TRBV6-5 and TRBJ1-5, with D maybe TRBD1 (6 bases). CDR3 length: 15 amino acids. Germline V gives CDR1 MNHEY, CDR2 SVGAGI. The ends were cut back, 5 bases at V and 3 bases at J, with 14 bases in the middle. CDR3 sequence: CASSPNDRPNQPQHF. In DNA form, the CDR3 reads TGTGCCAGCAGTCCGAATGACAGGCCCAATCAGCCCCAGCATTTT.

The chain is built from TRBV5-1 and TRBJ1-6, with 11 bases identical to TRBD1. The CDR3 sequence is 16 residues long. V dropped 5 bases and J dropped 6; count of bases not matched to a gene: 7. Germline assignment: CDR1 SGHRS and CDR2 YFSETQ. The DNA for the CDR3 is TGCGCCAGCAGTATGACCGGGACAGGGGGTAATTCACCCCTCCACTTT. Translating it yields CASSMTGTGGNSPLHF.

The genes are TRBV2 and TRBJ1-5, with D perhaps matching TRBD1 (5 bases). The germline V and J ends were trimmed by 4 bases and 5 bases, with 15 bases remaining between them. CDR1 SNHLY and CDR2 FYNNEI come from the germline V gene. This CDR3 spans 15 amino acids. The CDR3 coding sequence is TGTGCCAGCAGTGTCTCGCAGGGCATGGATCAGCCCCAGCATTTT. As protein: CASSVSQGMDQPQHF.

This chain connects TRBV9 to TRBJ2-1; D not certain. Germline V gene lookup returns CDR1 SGDLS and CDR2 YYNGEE. There are 15 residues in the CDR3. The germline V and J ends were trimmed by 0 bases and 9 bases, with 16 bases remaining between them. The CDR3 protein is CASSVVSDIKGEQFF. The CDR3 nucleotides read TGTGCCAGCAGCGTAGTTTCGGATATCAAGGGTGAGCAGTTCTTC.

The chain links TRBV28 to TRBJ2-7; a possible D gene is TRBD2 (5 bases). Trimming cost V 6 bases and J 3 bases, with 6 bases left between them. The CDR3 has 11 residues. The V gene's germline CDR1 is MDHEN and CDR2 SYDVKM. The CDR3 sequence is CASRDFYEQYF. Here the CDR3 DNA reads TGTGCCAGCAGGGACTTCTACGAGCAGTACTTC.

The V and J genes are TRBV2 and TRBJ2-2; 7 bases fit TRBD1. The V gene end was trimmed by 4 bases and the J gene end by 4 bases; junction bases not matched to a gene: 9. Germline V gene data show CDR1 as SNHLY and CDR2 as FYNNEI. There are 16 residues in the CDR3. CDR3 coding DNA: TGTGCCAGCAGTGTCCGCCCGACAGGGCCCACCGGGGAGCTGTTTTTT. Amino acid sequence: CASSVRPTGPTGELFF.

The V call is TRBV7-2, the J call TRBJ1-2, with D perhaps matching TRBD1 (5 bases). Germline values: CDR1 SGHTA, CDR2 FQGNSA. The CDR3 has 15 amino acids. V was shortened by 0 bases and J by 4 bases, with 12 bases between the two germline ends. CDR3 sequence reads: CASSLAEGVGYGYTF. The CDR3 DNA follows: TGTGCCAGCAGCTTAGCTGAAGGGGTAGGCTATGGCTACACCTTC.

The chain employs TRBV19 and TRBJ2-7, with 7 bases that match TRBD2. The CDR3 sequence is 14 residues long. J was trimmed by 2 bases and V by 1 base; bases with no gene match: 2. CDR1 is LNHDA and CDR2 is SQIVND in the germline V gene (reference sequence). For the CDR3, the DNA is TGTGCCAGTAGTATAGCTAGCGGTCCCTACGAGCAGTACTTC. The encoded protein is CASSIASGPYEQYF.

The chain recombines TRBV27 with TRBJ2-5; 9 nucleotides align to TRBD2. CDR1 MNHEY and CDR2 SMNVEV come from the germline V gene (reference sequence). This CDR3 comprises 14 residues. J gave up 4 bases and V 2 bases, and 2 bases lay outside the gene matches. The chain's CDR3 is CASSLIAGAETQYF. The CDR3 DNA sequence: TGTGCCAGCAGTTTAATAGCGGGAGCAGAGACCCAGTACTTC.

V is TRBV27 and J is TRBJ2-1; TRBD2 matches 7 bases. The CDR3 runs to 13 residues. Germline V gene data show CDR1 as MNHEY and CDR2 as SMNVEV (reference sequence). V lost 4 bases and J lost 6; bases outside the gene matches: 3. The CDR3: CASSWTRSNEQFF. In nucleotides, the CDR3 is TGTGCCAGCAGTTGGACTAGGTCCAATGAGCAGTTCTTC.

The chain carries TRBV27 and TRBJ2-2; perhaps TRBD1 as D (6 bases). The CDR3 contains 14 residues. V was clipped by 2 bases and J by 8 bases, with 12 bases between them. Germline values: CDR1 MNHEY, CDR2 SMNVEV (reference sequence). The CDR3 region is CASSLVPGTGELFF. In nucleotides, the CDR3 is TGTGCCAGCAGTTTAGTTCCCGGGACAGGGGAGCTGTTTTTT.

J is TRBJ1-1 and V is TRBV25-1; D may be TRBD1 (5 bases). Trimming removed 4 bases at V and 3 bases at J, with 15 bases between. There are 15 residues in the CDR3. Germline CDR1 and CDR2: MGHDK and SYGVNS. Here the CDR3 reads CASSGLGGTHTEAFF. The DNA of the CDR3 is TGTGCCAGCAGTGGATTGGGGGGGACCCACACTGAAGCTTTCTTT. The full variable domain, rest sourced from reference TRBV25-1 and TRBJ1-1, is EADIYQTPRYLVIGTGKKITLECSQTMGHDKMYWYQQDPGMELHLIHYSYGVNSTEKGDLSSESTVSRIRTEHFPLTLESARPSHTSQYLCASSGLGGTHTEAFFGQGTRLTVV.

V gene TRBV13 combines with J gene TRBJ2-1, with 7 bases that match TRBD1. CDR3 length: 15 amino acids. The V segment lost 5 bases and the J segment 6 bases; nucleotides outside the gene matches: 10. CDR1 and CDR2 from the germline V gene are PRHDT and FYEKMQ (reference sequence). CDR3 in DNA: TGTGCCAGCAGCCACCGGGACAGAGAAAGCAATGAGCAGTTCTTC. It translates to CASSHRDRESNEQFF.

This clone is labeled as medium-sized. The CDR3 DNA reads as TGTGCCAGCACCTGGCGTGGGGAGCAGGGGGATACGCAGTATTTT. This gives the protein CASTWRGEQGDTQYF. This rearrangement joins TRBV5-8 to TRBJ2-3, with D possibly matching TRBD1 (6 bases). Germline V gene lookup returns CDR1 SGHTS and CDR2 YDEGEE. This CDR3 is built from 15 residues. V was pared by 6 bases and J by 6 bases, with 20 bases between.

The gene calls are TRBV23-1 and TRBJ1-1; 8 bases fit TRBD1. TRBV23-1 is an open reading frame, and its role is uncertain. CDR3 length: 15 residues. The V and J ends lost 7 bases and 1 base, in that order; junction bases with no gene match: 8. CDR3 DNA sequence: TGCGCCAGCACTAGAAGGACAGGGAAGAACACTGAAGCTTTCTTT. Translating it yields CASTRRTGKNTEAFF.

V gene TRBV6-6 combines with J gene TRBJ2-4; D is ambiguous. The CDR3 is 15 amino acids. CDR1 and CDR2 from the germline V gene are MNHNY and SVGAGI (reference sequence). V lost 6 bases and J 1 base, leaving 13 bases between the germline ends. The CDR3 here is CASSLTMRAKNIQYF. The CDR3 DNA is TGTGCCAGCAGCCTGACAATGCGGGCCAAAAACATTCAGTACTTC.

The J gene is TRBJ2-5, the V gene TRBV5-5; D is uncertain. V gave up 0 bases and J gave up 5 bases, with 8 bases separating them. Per germline, CDR1 SGHKS and CDR2 YYEKEE (reference sequence). The CDR3 sequence is 13 residues long. CDR3 sequence (DNA): TGTGCCAGCAGCTTGGCTGGATGGGAGACCCAGTACTTC. Protein: CASSLAGWETQYF.

This clone came up once. The CDR3 protein is CASSLGRDRSQNIQYF. CDR3 coding DNA: TGTGCCAGCAGCTTGGGACGCGACCGTAGCCAAAACATTCAGTACTTC. This chain joins TRBV5-4 and TRBJ2-4, with D unclear. CDR1 SGHNT and CDR2 YYREEE come from the germline V gene (reference sequence). The CDR3 sequence is 16 residues long. Between the trimmed V and J ends, which lost 0 bases and 5 bases, there was a span of 15 bases.

The rearrangement uses TRBV29-1 and TRBJ2-1; a weak D match, TRBD1 (6 bases). This CDR3 region has 10 residues. V dropped 6 bases and J dropped 7 bases, with 7 bases sitting between them. In germline, CDR1 is SQVTM, CDR2 ANQGSEA. CDR3 protein: CSVGTNEQFF. In nucleotides, the CDR3 is TGCAGCGTGGGGACAAATGAGCAGTTCTTC.

The chain joins TRBV5-4 to TRBJ2-5; D might be TRBD1 (6 bases). Per the germline V gene, CDR1 is SGHNT and CDR2 is YYREEE (reference sequence). This CDR3 comprises 17 residues. Trimming stripped 0 bases from V and 4 bases from J, with 19 bases between. CDR3 bases: TGTGCCAGCAGCTTGGTGGGTGTCGGACAGAGTCGAGAGACCCAGTACTTC. Translating it yields CASSLVGVGQSRETQYF.

The V and J genes are TRBV28 and TRBJ1-6, with 7 bases matching TRBD1. The ends lost 4 bases at V and 3 bases at J; junction bases unmatched: 9. The CDR3 runs to 17 residues. Per germline, CDR1 MDHEN and CDR2 SYDVKM. The CDR3 region has the DNA TGTGCCAGCAGTTGGAACCGGGACAGAGACTATAATTCACCCCTCCACTTT. Amino acid sequence: CASSWNRDRDYNSPLHF.

This clone was seen a single time. The chain has TRBV7-3 and TRBJ2-3; D not resolved. The germline gives CDR1 SGHTA, CDR2 FQGTGA. V was clipped by 5 bases and J by 5 bases, with 8 bases between them. The CDR3 spans 12 residues. CDR3: CASSDSGDTQYF. The DNA for the CDR3 is TGTGCCAGCAGCGACTCAGGAGATACGCAGTATTTT.

Remarks on this clone: Other DNA sequences of this sample code for an identical CDR3. The chain has TRBV5-1 and TRBJ2-7; possibly TRBD1 for D (5 bases). Per germline, CDR1 SGHRS and CDR2 YFSETQ. This CDR3 comprises 14 residues. The V end was cut by 8 bases, the J end by 1 base, with 16 bases between. CDR3 protein: CASSTDSRSYEQYF. DNA for the CDR3: TGCGCCAGTAGCACAGACAGCCGATCCTACGAGCAGTACTTC.

This chain joins TRBV18 and TRBJ2-1; D perhaps matches TRBD1 (5 bases). The V end was cut by 4 bases, the J end by 0 bases, with 16 bases between. Germline CDR1 KGHSH, CDR2 LQKENI. CDR3 length equals 17 residues. This CDR3 reads CASSQSTIRGSYNEQFF. CDR3 nucleotide sequence: TGTGCCAGCTCACAGAGCACAATAAGGGGCTCCTACAATGAGCAGTTCTTC.

This clone was observed a few times. The chain has TRBV9 and TRBJ2-1, with D possibly matching TRBD2 (6 bases). This CDR3 comprises 14 residues. Germline CDR1 reads SGDLS; CDR2 reads YYNGEE. V lost 4 bases to trimming and J lost 11 bases, with 19 bases between them. Here the CDR3 DNA reads TGTGCCAGCAGCCCGCGTCGACTAGATGTACAGCAGTTCTTC. Translating it yields CASSPRRLDVQQFF.

This chain uses TRBV19 with TRBJ1-1; TRBD1 agrees at 7 bases. J gave up 1 base and V 5 bases, and 10 bases lay outside the gene matches. The CDR3 is made up of 16 amino acids. Germline lookup yields CDR1 LNHDA and CDR2 SQIVND (reference sequence). CDR3 sequence reads: CASSLFTGTANTEAFF. The CDR3 bases are TGTGCCAGTAGTCTCTTCACCGGGACAGCGAACACTGAAGCTTTCTTT.